These 27 T cell receptor beta chains originate from one sample sequenced in a study of CD8+ T cells in alopecia areata. cDNA prepared by RNA extraction and subsequent reverse transcription served as the template for sequencing. Assay used: immunoSEQ multiplex PCR; TCRdb lists only in-frame clones, some missing. The sample comprises 130,000 to 150,000 clones, 45% to 60% of which are singletons, and around 1% rests with the top ten. The sample in question was CD4+ T cells sorted from blood, obtained at week 0. These TCRs come from a human donor with alopecia areata.

The rearrangement joins TRBV7-9 to TRBJ2-3; D perhaps matches TRBD1 (5 bases). CDR3 length equals 15 residues. V was clipped by 5 bases and J by 1 base, with 13 bases between them. Germline CDR1 reads SEHNR; CDR2 reads FQNEAQ (reference sequence). CDR3 sequence reads: CASSGGVRGTDTQYF. DNA of the CDR3: TGTGCCAGCAGCGGTGGGGTCAGGGGCACAGATACGCAGTATTTT.

The chain has TRBV20-1 and TRBJ1-2, with 9 bases identical to TRBD1. Germline CDR1 reads DFQATT; CDR2 reads SNEGSKA (reference sequence). This CDR3 has 10 amino acids. In DNA form, the CDR3 reads TGCAGGGGGACAGGGAATGGCTACACCTTC. It encodes CRGTGNGYTF.

This clone was observed a few times. J is TRBJ2-6 and V is TRBV6-1, with D tentatively TRBD2 (6 bases). Trimming took 0 bases from V and 0 from J, leaving 15 bases between them. This CDR3 spans 19 amino acids. Germline V lookup: CDR1 MNHNS, CDR2 SASEGT. The CDR3 nucleotides are TGTGCCAGCAGTGAAGCGGGGGGTCATGGGGTCTCTGGGGCCAACGTCCTGACTTTC. Protein sequence: CASSEAGGHGVSGANVLTF.

The V and J genes are TRBV28 and TRBJ2-7, with TRBD1 matching 10 bases. There are 14 residues in the CDR3. CDR1 MDHEN and CDR2 SYDVKM come from the germline V gene. V was clipped by 5 bases and J by 6 bases; unmatched bases: 7. The CDR3 DNA is TGTGCCAGCAGTCGACAGGGGGCAACGGGCGAGCAGTACTTC. Its protein product is CASSRQGATGEQYF.

This clone has only a few counts. The genes are TRBV25-1 and TRBJ2-3; D possibly corresponds to TRBD2 (6 bases). V was cut by 7 bases and J by 6 bases, with 14 bases left in between. Germline CDR1 is MGHDK and CDR2 is SYGVNS. The CDR3 is made up of 13 amino acids. The CDR3 DNA sequence: TGTGCCAGCATCGACGGGAGCATGGATACGCAGTATTTT. It yields the protein CASIDGSMDTQYF.

The chain couples TRBV23-1 to TRBJ1-5, with 7 bases that match TRBD1. TRBV23-1 falls under the ORF class, with uncertain function. Germline trimming cut 6 bases from V and 5 bases from J; bases unmatched to any gene: 7. CDR3 length: 14 residues. This chain's CDR3 is CASRATGKDQPQHF. In DNA form, the CDR3 reads TGCGCCAGCAGGGCGACAGGGAAGGATCAGCCCCAGCATTTT.

This chain uses TRBV28 with TRBJ2-7, with TRBD2 matching over 7 bases. This CDR3 has 15 residues. J was trimmed by 6 bases and V by 10 bases; bases with no gene match: 18. Germline CDR1 reads MDHEN; CDR2 reads SYDVKM. CDR3 residues: CAIQEASGKVGEQYF. CDR3 coding DNA: TGTGCCATCCAGGAAGCCAGCGGGAAGGTGGGCGAGCAGTACTTC.

This sequence joins TRBV6-6 and TRBJ1-1; D is undetermined. The CDR3 sequence is 16 residues long. The V gene lost 0 bases and the J gene lost 6 bases, with 17 bases spanning the gap. Germline CDR1 and CDR2: MNHNY and SVGAGI (reference sequence). The DNA of the CDR3 is TGTGCCAGCAGTTACTCAGGAGAGGGCCCCTTGGCTGAAGCTTTCTTT. Its translation is CASSYSGEGPLAEAFF.

This clone was seen more than once but under ten times. The chain combines TRBV30 with TRBJ2-3, with D perhaps given as TRBD1 or TRBD2 (5 bases each). Trimming removed 3 bases at V and 4 bases at J, with 14 bases between. The CDR3 runs to 14 residues. Germline loops: CDR1 GTSNPN, CDR2 SVGIG (reference sequence). CDR3 region: CAWRDRGASDTQYF. Here the CDR3 DNA reads TGTGCCTGGAGGGATAGAGGGGCCTCAGATACGCAGTATTTT.

V gene TRBV9 combines with J gene TRBJ2-7; 9 bases are a match to TRBD1. In germline, CDR1 is SGDLS, CDR2 YYNGEE. This CDR3 comprises 15 residues. The V gene end was trimmed by 0 bases and the J gene end by 5 bases; junction bases not matched to a gene: 6. CDR3 DNA: TGTGCCAGCAGCGTAGGAAAGGGACAGGGCCACGAGCAGTACTTC. This sequence encodes CASSVGKGQGHEQYF.

The J gene is TRBJ2-3, the V gene TRBV25-1; D is undetermined. Trimming took 5 bases from V and 0 from J, leaving 3 bases between them. This CDR3 spans 12 amino acids. CDR1 is MGHDK, CDR2 SYGVNS, per germline. The CDR3 sequence is CASSRSTDTQYF. CDR3 nucleotide sequence: TGTGCCAGCAGTAGGAGCACAGATACGCAGTATTTT.

The gene calls are TRBV29-1 and TRBJ2-7, with a tentative D call TRBD2 (6 bases). This CDR3 contains 13 residues. V was trimmed by 4 bases and J by 3 bases, leaving 13 bases between them. Looked up from germline, CDR1 is SQVTM and CDR2 is ANQGSEA. CDR3 protein: CSVVEFSGYEQYF. In DNA form, the CDR3 reads TGCAGCGTTGTCGAGTTTAGCGGCTACGAGCAGTACTTC.

The rearrangement links TRBV30 to TRBJ1-4; possible D gene TRBD1, 5 bases. Germline-derived CDR1 and CDR2 are GTSNPN and SVGIG (reference sequence). This CDR3 comprises 15 residues. V was trimmed by 2 bases and J by 6 bases, leaving 16 bases between them. The CDR3 loop is CAWSIRDRTDEKLFF. The CDR3 bases are TGTGCCTGGAGTATCCGGGACCGGACCGATGAAAAACTGTTTTTT.

The chain has TRBV19 and TRBJ2-5; D is undetermined. Trimming took off 4 bases at V and 5 bases at J, with 8 bases between the two ends. The germline V gene has CDR1 LNHDA and CDR2 SQIVND (reference sequence). The CDR3 has 12 amino acids. The CDR3 DNA reads TGTGCCAGTAGTAATGTGGCGGAGACCCAGTACTTC. This translates into CASSNVAETQYF. The full variable domain, completed using reference TRBV19 and TRBJ2-5, is DGGITQSPKYLFRKEGQNVTLSCEQNLNHDAMYWYRQDPGQGLRLIYYSQIVNDFQKGDIAEGYSVSREKKESFPLTVTSAQKNPTAFYLCASSNVAETQYFGPGTRLLVL.

CDR3 sequence (DNA): TGTGCCAGCAGCTTTTGGACAGCGAACACTGAAGCTTTCTTT. Encoded protein: CASSFWTANTEAFF. The chain combines TRBV11-2 with TRBJ1-1; D is possibly TRBD1 (6 bases). The V and J ends lost 3 bases and 1 base respectively, with 9 bases between them. The CDR3 has 14 residues. CDR1 and CDR2 from the germline V gene are SGHAT and FQNNGV. Using reference TRBV11-2 and TRBJ1-1 for the parts outside the CDR3, the full variable domain is EAGVAQSPRYKIIEKRQSVAFWCNPISGHATLYWYQQILGQGPKLLIQFQNNGVVDDSQLPKDRFSAERLKGVDSTLKIQPAKLEDSAVYLCASSFWTANTEAFFGQGTRLTVV.

This clone has just a few counts. The chain uses TRBV19 and TRBJ1-1; 10 positions match TRBD1. Germline V gene lookup returns CDR1 LNHDA and CDR2 SQIVND (reference sequence). Losses at the gene ends were 6 bases for V and 5 bases for J; bases not matched to a gene: 3. The CDR3 runs to 13 residues. The CDR3 sequence: CASSDRGRTEAFF. CDR3 sequence (DNA): TGTGCCAGTAGCGACAGGGGGCGGACTGAAGCTTTCTTT.

The chain uses TRBV2 and TRBJ1-1, with D uncertain. Trimming took 6 bases from V and 6 from J, leaving 14 bases between them. CDR3 length: 13 residues. The germline CDR1 and CDR2 sequences are SNHLY and FYNNEI. CDR3 residues: CASRADVWAEAFF. The CDR3 DNA follows: TGTGCCAGCAGGGCGGACGTATGGGCTGAAGCTTTCTTT.

The chain couples TRBV29-1 to TRBJ1-5; D call uncertain. Trimming removed 4 bases from V and 4 bases from J, with 11 bases in between. This CDR3 spans 13 amino acids. Per germline, CDR1 SQVTM and CDR2 ANQGSEA. This CDR3 reads CSVAPGGNQPQHF. The DNA of the CDR3 is TGCAGCGTTGCACCAGGAGGTAATCAGCCCCAGCATTTT.

This clone showed up just a few times. The chain recombines TRBV6-5 with TRBJ1-2; the D gene is possibly TRBD1 (6 bases). The length of the CDR3 is 13 residues. Trimming pared 5 bases from V and 5 bases from J, leaving 12 bases between. The germline CDR1 and CDR2 sequences are MNHEY and SVGAGI. CDR3 amino acids: CASSAPQGYGYTF. CDR3 nucleotides: TGTGCCAGCAGTGCCCCACAGGGTTATGGCTACACCTTC.

This clone was observed a few times. The rearrangement uses TRBV29-1 and TRBJ2-3; 8 bases agree with TRBD2. Per germline, CDR1 SQVTM and CDR2 ANQGSEA. With 7 bases clipped from V and 2 bases from J, the junction kept 11 bases outside the gene matches. The CDR3 length is 15 residues. CDR3 nucleotide sequence: TGCAGCGCCGACGGGGTAGCGGGACACACAGATACGCAGTATTTT. Amino acid sequence: CSADGVAGHTDTQYF.

The J gene is TRBJ2-2, the V gene TRBV19; no definite D call. CDR1 is LNHDA, CDR2 SQIVND, per germline (reference sequence). The CDR3 extends over 12 amino acids. The V end was cut by 6 bases, the J end by 4 bases, with 6 bases between. CDR3 nucleotides: TGTGCCAGTAGCTTCAGCACCGGGGAGCTGTTTTTT. It codes for CASSFSTGELFF.

This clone was observed a handful of times. The V gene is TRBV19, the J gene TRBJ2-7, with 10 bases fitting TRBD1. V lost 7 bases, J lost 2 bases, and 8 bases stayed unmatched. The CDR3 totals 15 residues. CDR1 is LNHDA, CDR2 SQIVND, per germline (reference sequence). CDR3 residues: CASNPGQGRTYEQYF. As DNA, the CDR3 is TGTGCCAGTAACCCGGGACAGGGGAGAACCTACGAGCAGTACTTC.

This clone appeared a single time. The CDR3 reads CSVELLGAIETQYF. DNA for the CDR3: TGCAGCGTTGAGTTATTAGGGGCGATAGAGACCCAGTACTTC. The chain joins TRBV29-1 to TRBJ2-5; D is perhaps TRBD1 (5 bases). The germline CDR1 and CDR2 sequences are SQVTM and ANQGSEA. The V and J ends lost 3 bases and 4 bases respectively, with 15 bases between them. The CDR3 is 14 residues long.

V and J are TRBV5-1 and TRBJ1-2; no clear D gene. The CDR3 is 14 residues long. With 4 bases removed from V and 7 bases from J, the gap between germline ends came to 17 bases. The germline CDR1 and CDR2 sequences are SGHRS and YFSETQ. For the CDR3, the DNA is TGCGCCAGCAGCCCGACCCTGGTGGGAGGTGGCTACACCTTC. Translating gives CASSPTLVGGGYTF. Variable domain in full (rest from reference TRBV5-1 and TRBJ1-2): KAGVTQTPRYLIKTRGQQVTLSCSPISGHRSVSWYQQTPGQGLQFLFEYFSETQRNKGNFPGRFSGRQFSNSRSEMNVSTLELGDSALYLCASSPTLVGGGYTFGSGTRLTVV.

This clone was counted a few times. This rearrangement joins TRBV7-9 to TRBJ1-5, with D unresolved. Looked up from germline, CDR1 is SEHNR and CDR2 is FQNEAQ (reference sequence). The CDR3 totals 16 residues. V lost 4 bases to trimming and J lost 1 base, with 14 bases between them. The CDR3 DNA sequence: TGTGCCAGCAGCTCAGGAGGGTTGGGCAGCAATCAGCCCCAGCATTTT. Encoded protein: CASSSGGLGSNQPQHF.

The chain's CDR3 is CSVAGVQETQYF. The DNA for the CDR3 is TGCAGCGTCGCAGGGGTCCAAGAGACCCAGTACTTC. The chain combines TRBV29-1 with TRBJ2-5, with D possibly being TRBD1 (6 bases). There are 12 residues in the CDR3. CDR1 SQVTM and CDR2 ANQGSEA come from the germline V gene. V dropped 6 bases and J dropped 1 base, with 9 bases sitting between them.

This chain uses TRBV18 with TRBJ1-5; D unresolved. The CDR3 loop spans 13 amino acids. Germline lookup yields CDR1 KGHSH and CDR2 LQKENI. Trimming shortened V by 2 bases and J by 3 bases, and 5 bases separated the two germline ends. This CDR3 is CASSPDNNQPQHF. CDR3 bases: TGTGCCAGCTCACCAGATAACAATCAGCCCCAGCATTTT. Looking up the rest from reference TRBV18 and TRBJ1-5 gives the full variable domain: NAGVMQNPRHLVRRRGQEARLRCSPMKGHSHVYWYRQLPEEGLKFMVYLQKENIIDESGMPKERFSAEFPKEGPSILRIQQVVRGDSAAYFCASSPDNNQPQHFGDGTRLSIL.